This TCR beta chain is from a study of cytomegalovirus exposure and HLA in healthy donors. Findings of the study overall: A classifier reportedly called cytomegalovirus status with high sensitivity and specificity. Specificity for CMV antigens was confirmed in vitro for a few of the CMV-associated chains.

This clone was detected once. Its antigen is not known. The PCR employed 60 Vbeta primers together with 13 Jbeta primers. Measured with immunoSEQ multiplex PCR; TCRdb has only the in-frame clones, and not every one. The sample consists of over 80,000 clones, just under 80% of them appearing once. The sequence came from a woman between 40 and 50 years old in good health and CMV-seronegative. The source material was PBMCs.

CDR3 residues: CASSTRRGGVGNEQFF. The CDR3, as DNA: TGTGCCAGCAGTACAAGGCGGGGCGGGGTGGGCAATGAGCAGTTCTTC. The chain couples TRBV27 to TRBJ2-1; a weak D match, TRBD2 (6 bases). The V end was cut by 5 bases, the J end by 6 bases, with 20 bases between. CDR3 size: 16 residues. The germline V gene encodes CDR1 MNHEY and CDR2 SMNVEV (reference sequence).